The subject of this entry is one T cell receptor (beta chain). Its antigen is currently not known. One base away there is no much larger clone; base qualities are not given. This entry is derived from a study of control samples from healthy donors and cancer patients (dated by TCRdb to about 2020). V is shortened by 8 bases, J by 3 bases, and the region joining them spans 14 bases. The cysteine opens and the phenylalanine closes a CDR3 of 14 amino acids. Only the CDR3 portion is preserved as DNA: 42 bases, with reading frame beginning at the first base. From the germline V gene (reference sequence), CDR1 is LGHDT and CDR2 is YNNKEL. Libraries were constructed by the immunoSEQ multiplex PCR assay. TCRdb mirrors the immuneACCESS table, restricted to in-frame sequences. Some clones are absent from its copies; in checked studies, under half trace to an unresolved V gene, and the reason for the others is unknown. For this sample there are 160,000 or so clones; approximately 96% appear just once. Approximately 1% of the sample belongs to the ten largest clones.

This receptor chain uses TRBV3-1 (or the pseudogene TRBV3-2) and TRBJ1-5, and perhaps TRBD1 as D gene, on 5 matching bases. The receptor was isolated from a woman aged 25-40 years in good health. The sample comprised blood. Here the CDR3 is given as CASGRAGYNQPQHF. Here is the DNA: TGTGCCAGCGGACGGGCAGGGTACAATCAGCCCCAGCATTTT.